This TCR beta chain stems from a study of chemoradiotherapy in HPV16-positive cancers. For the study at large: Candidate HPV-specific clones and shared TCR motifs came from two HPV16-positive patients.

Samples were taken several times over chemoradiotherapy. Measured with immunoSEQ multiplex PCR; TCRdb has only the in-frame clones, and not every one. Of some 32,000 clones in the sample, 70% to 90% were seen once. This CDR3 has 14 amino acids. With V trimmed by 6 bases and J by 3 bases, 8 bases remained unmatched. Germline V gives CDR1 MNHNS, CDR2 SASEGT. With regard to this clone: Its cognate antigen is unknown.

Overall study results and limits: HPV-responsive T-cell expansion during chemoradiotherapy was linked to improved recurrence-free survival in HPV16-positive patients. Candidate HPV-specific clones and E7-related TCR motifs grew in tumor during treatment.

This TCR came from a human donor with HPV-associated anogenital cancer. The chain employs TRBV6-1 and TRBJ2-7, with TRBD1 matching 7 bases. The sequenced sample was blood, obtained from a patient who underwent chemoradiotherapy. The CDR3 DNA reads as TGTGCCAGCAGCGAGACAGGGTCGGGCTACGAGCAGTACTTC. This translates into CASSETGSGYEQYF.